The 20 T cell receptor beta chains in this list originate from one sample, sequenced in a study of graft-versus-host responses after intestinal transplantation. TCRdb keeps only in-frame clones here, not all; method: immunoSEQ multiplex PCR. The sample includes 85,000 to 100,000 clones, about nine tenths seen only once; the top ten take about 0.072%. These receptors have no known antigen. The sample in question was unstimulated CD8+ T cells sorted from spleen or lymph node cells, obtained before transplant. These receptors were collected from a human donor who was the organ donor for an intestinal transplant.

This sequence joins TRBV28 and TRBJ2-1; D is possibly TRBD2 (6 bases). This CDR3 contains 13 residues. Germline CDR1 MDHEN, CDR2 SYDVKM. V dropped 6 bases and J dropped 0 bases, with 6 bases sitting between them. The DNA of the CDR3 is TGTGCCAGCAGCGGGAGCTCCTACAATGAGCAGTTCTTC. It specifies CASSGSSYNEQFF. The variable domain in full, completed from reference TRBV28 and TRBJ2-1, reads DVKVTQSSRYLVKRTGEKVFLECVQDMDHENMFWYRQDPGLGLRLIYFSYDVKMKEKGDIPEGYSVSREKKERFSLILESASTNQTSMYLCASSGSSYNEQFFGPGTRLTVL.

This chain joins TRBV7-8 and TRBJ1-1; no clear D gene. The V end lost 8 bases, the J end lost 2 bases, and 6 bases lay between the germline ends. This CDR3 spans 11 amino acids. Germline V gene lookup returns CDR1 SGHVS and CDR2 FQNEAQ. This CDR3 reads CASRTNTEAFF. The CDR3 coding sequence is TGTGCCAGCCGGACTAACACTGAAGCTTTCTTT.

CDR3 sequence reads: CASSHLGGPGYTF. Written as DNA, the CDR3 is TGTGCCAGCAGTCACCTCGGAGGTCCGGGCTACACCTTC. The J gene is TRBJ1-2, the V gene TRBV6-5; D gene unclear. V was trimmed by 5 bases and J by 8 bases, leaving 15 bases between them. There are 13 residues in the CDR3. Germline CDR1 and CDR2: MNHEY and SVGAGI.

This chain joins TRBV11-2 and TRBJ2-2, with D possibly TRBD1 on 5 matching bases. The CDR3 runs 13 residues. The V end lost 3 bases, the J end lost 8 bases, and 10 bases lay between the germline ends. Germline V lookup: CDR1 SGHAT, CDR2 FQNNGV. The CDR3 is CASSLGRKGELFF. The CDR3 DNA reads as TGTGCCAGCAGCTTGGGGCGGAAAGGGGAGCTGTTTTTT.

The J gene is TRBJ2-3, the V gene TRBV6-5, with 9 bases fitting TRBD1. V lost 6 bases and J lost 4; bases outside the gene matches: 8. Germline CDR1 and CDR2: MNHEY and SVGAGI. The CDR3 totals 15 residues. The CDR3 is CASRNRDRVPDTQYF. CDR3 DNA sequence: TGTGCCAGCAGAAATCGGGACAGGGTTCCAGATACGCAGTATTTT.

The chain combines TRBV4-1 with TRBJ2-1, with 10 bases matching TRBD2. The length of the CDR3 is 17 residues. Germline CDR1 is MGHRA and CDR2 is YSYEKL. V lost 0 bases to trimming and J lost 3 bases; unmatched junction nucleotides: 5. The CDR3 loop is CASSQDSLAGVYNEQFF. CDR3 nucleotides: TGCGCCAGCAGCCAAGACAGTCTAGCGGGAGTCTACAATGAGCAGTTCTTC.

The chain recombines TRBV11-1 with TRBJ1-2, with 8 bases lining up with TRBD1. Germline values: CDR1 SGHAT, CDR2 FQDESV (reference sequence). V lost 5 bases, J lost 8 bases, and 10 bases stayed unmatched. CDR3 length: 14 amino acids. CDR3 sequence reads: CASSPRTGIEGYTF. CDR3 in DNA: TGTGCCAGCAGCCCACGGACAGGGATCGAAGGCTACACCTTC.

Notes on this clone: A junction boundary mismatches the germline segment, possibly from a read error. The chain couples TRBV7-7 to TRBJ2-1, with TRBD2 as a possible D gene (5 bases). Germline CDR1 is SSHAT and CDR2 is FNYEAQ (reference sequence). This CDR3 comprises 17 residues. The CDR3, as DNA: TGTGCTAGCAGCTTAGTCCAGCGGAGCCCCCCCTACAATGAGCAGTTCTTC. Protein sequence: CASSLVQRSPPYNEQFF. The variable domain in full, with the rest retrieved from reference TRBV7-7 and TRBJ2-1, is GAGVSQSPRYKVTKRGQDVTLRCDPISSHATLYWYQQALGQGPEFLTYFNYEAQPDKSGLPSDRFSAERPEGSISTLTIQRTEQRDSAMYRCASSLVQRSPPYNEQFFGPGTRLTVL.

This chain connects TRBV28 to TRBJ2-1; 10 nucleotides align to TRBD2. The CDR3 length is 14 residues. Germline V CDR1 and CDR2: MDHEN, SYDVKM. With 4 bases clipped from V and 6 bases from J, the junction kept 3 bases outside the gene matches. The CDR3 reads CASSSWTSGNEQFF. The CDR3 nucleotides read TGTGCCAGCAGTTCATGGACTAGCGGCAATGAGCAGTTCTTC.

This clone occurred a few times. The CDR3 is CASSQVGTGVYEQYF. The CDR3 region has the DNA TGTGCCAGCAGCCAAGTTGGCACAGGGGTGTACGAGCAGTACTTC. The chain couples TRBV4-2 to TRBJ2-7, with 7 bases matching TRBD1. Germline CDR1 reads LGHNA; CDR2 reads YNFKEQ. Trimming removed 1 base from V and 4 bases from J; junction bases left unmatched: 7. CDR3 size: 15 residues.

V usage is TRBV29-1 and J usage is TRBJ2-1, with a weak D call TRBD1 (5 bases). This CDR3 contains 13 residues. Germline loops: CDR1 SQVTM, CDR2 ANQGSEA. V was trimmed by 4 bases and J by 12 bases, leaving 19 bases between them. The CDR3 nucleotides are TGCAGCGTTGTTCTGGACAATCTAAATCTGCAGTTCTTC. Its translation is CSVVLDNLNLQFF.

This rearrangement joins TRBV7-4 to TRBJ1-6; 8 bases are shared with TRBD1. Looked up from germline, CDR1 is SGHVT and CDR2 is SQSDAQ. With 5 bases clipped from V and 9 bases from J, the junction kept 12 bases outside the gene matches. The CDR3 sequence is 16 residues long. The CDR3 bases are TGTGCCAGCAGCATAATCCAGGGACAGGACGGTTCACCCCTCCACTTT. Its translation: CASSIIQGQDGSPLHF.

The gene calls are TRBV5-1 and TRBJ2-2; no reliable D call. This CDR3 spans 14 amino acids. Germline V gives CDR1 SGHRS, CDR2 YFSETQ. Trimming pared 0 bases from V and 6 bases from J, leaving 9 bases between. The CDR3 region has the DNA TGCGCCAGCAGCTTGGTTCACTTCGCCGGGGAGCTGTTTTTT. Its translation is CASSLVHFAGELFF.

This clone was seen only once. The rearrangement joins TRBV9 to TRBJ2-1, with 12 bases fitting TRBD2. This CDR3 region has 15 residues. Trimming at V came to 0 bases and at J to 5 bases, leaving 0 bases not matched to a gene. Germline V gene sequence: CDR1 SGDLS, CDR2 YYNGEE. The chain's CDR3 is CASSVGLAGDNEQFF. Written as DNA, the CDR3 is TGTGCCAGCAGCGTAGGACTAGCGGGAGACAATGAGCAGTTCTTC.

This chain connects TRBV5-6 to TRBJ2-7; the D gene is possibly TRBD1 (5 bases). Trimming stripped 3 bases from V and 5 bases from J, with 12 bases between. Germline lookup yields CDR1 SGHDT and CDR2 YYEEEE. The CDR3 is made up of 13 amino acids. The CDR3 spells CASSYPRGHEQYF. CDR3 bases: TGTGCCAGCAGCTACCCTAGGGGCCACGAGCAGTACTTC.

The chain uses TRBV7-9 and TRBJ1-2; weak D call: TRBD1 (5 bases). Germline V lookup: CDR1 SEHNR, CDR2 FQNEAQ (reference sequence). This CDR3 has 14 amino acids. Trimming pared 5 bases from V and 5 bases from J, leaving 15 bases between. The CDR3 here is CASSPPSGTYGYTF. Written as DNA, the CDR3 is TGTGCCAGCAGCCCCCCCTCAGGGACTTATGGCTACACCTTC.

The chain carries TRBV27 and TRBJ1-4; D remains ambiguous. CDR3 length equals 12 residues. From germline, CDR1 is MNHEY and CDR2 SMNVEV (reference sequence). With 6 bases removed from V and 5 bases from J, the gap between germline ends came to 7 bases. In nucleotides, the CDR3 is TGTGCCAGCAGCCAAAAAAATGAAAAACTGTTTTTT. This sequence encodes CASSQKNEKLFF.

The gene calls are TRBV5-1 and TRBJ2-7; weak D call: TRBD2 (6 bases). Per germline, CDR1 SGHRS and CDR2 YFSETQ. The CDR3 contains 15 residues. With 7 bases removed from V and 2 bases from J, the gap between germline ends came to 19 bases. The CDR3 sequence is CASALQARGTYEQYF. The CDR3 bases are TGCGCCAGCGCCCTTCAGGCCCGGGGGACCTACGAGCAGTACTTC.

V is TRBV5-1 and J is TRBJ1-5; TRBD1 agrees at 7 bases. The CDR3 extends over 14 amino acids. Per the germline V gene, CDR1 is SGHRS and CDR2 is YFSETQ. V shed 0 bases and J 9 bases; nucleotides not matched to a gene: 6. This CDR3 is CASSLADRPRPQHF. CDR3 nucleotides: TGCGCCAGCAGCTTGGCGGACAGGCCTAGGCCCCAGCATTTT.

CDR3 amino acids: CATELVSNEQFF. CDR3 DNA sequence: TGTGCCACCGAACTAGTTTCCAATGAGCAGTTCTTC. The J gene is TRBJ2-1, the V gene TRBV2, with a weak D call TRBD2 (5 bases). The germline CDR1 and CDR2 sequences are SNHLY and FYNNEI. V was cut by 10 bases and J by 6 bases, with 13 bases left in between. This CDR3 is built from 12 residues.